Below are 29 T cell receptor beta chains sequenced from a single sample in a study of blood T cell repertoires in COVID-19. Data came from immunoSEQ multiplex PCR; TCRdb stores just in-frame clones and leaves some out. In the table there are fewer than 300,000 clones, 85% to 90% of which are singletons. Sequencing used peripheral blood. These receptors were taken from a woman between 45 and 65 years old with COVID-19, enrolled during active disease.

This clone is a singleton in its sample. The chain links TRBV6-5 to TRBJ2-7, with D possibly matching TRBD1 (5 bases). Germline V lookup: CDR1 MNHEY, CDR2 SVGAGI. The CDR3 runs to 15 residues. The V and J ends lost 7 bases and 4 bases respectively, with 20 bases between them. The CDR3 DNA reads as TGTGCCAGCAAGTCGGGTTCGGGCAGGGCTTACGAGCAGTACTTC. It is translated as CASKSGSGRAYEQYF.

The V gene is TRBV7-9, the J gene TRBJ2-5; 8 bases line up with TRBD1. This CDR3 contains 15 residues. Germline V gives CDR1 SEHNR, CDR2 FQNEAQ (reference sequence). With 8 bases clipped from V and 5 bases from J, the junction kept 13 bases outside the gene matches. The CDR3 protein is CASLDRTRGLETQYF. The CDR3 region has the DNA TGTGCCAGCCTAGACCGAACCAGGGGGCTTGAGACCCAGTACTTC.

This chain links TRBV4-1 with TRBJ2-7; 8 positions agree with TRBD1. The J segment lost 4 bases and the V segment lost 1 base, leaving 6 bases of the junction unmatched. This CDR3 has 15 amino acids. Germline V gene data show CDR1 as MGHRA and CDR2 as YSYEKL. As DNA, the CDR3 is TGCGCCAGCAGCCAAGGGTTGCAGGGGGCTTACGAGCAGTACTTC. It is translated as CASSQGLQGAYEQYF.

The V call is TRBV6-5, the J call TRBJ1-1; a weak D match, TRBD1 (5 bases). This CDR3 has 14 residues. Germline CDR1 reads MNHEY; CDR2 reads SVGAGI. V was trimmed by 3 bases and J by 1 base, leaving 9 bases between them. CDR3 coding DNA: TGTGCCAGCAGTTATTGGGGGGAGAACACTGAAGCTTTCTTT. Translation: CASSYWGENTEAFF.

The chain joins TRBV7-9 to TRBJ2-2, with TRBD1 matching 9 bases. The germline V gene encodes CDR1 SEHNR and CDR2 FQNEAQ (reference sequence). Losses at the gene ends were 5 bases for V and 4 bases for J; bases not matched to a gene: 8. The CDR3 runs 16 residues. This chain's CDR3 is CASSIPGQGPTGELFF. Here the CDR3 DNA reads TGTGCCAGCAGCATCCCGGGACAGGGCCCCACCGGGGAGCTGTTTTTT.

The CDR3 loop is CASNLQGFTEAFF. In nucleotides, the CDR3 is TGTGCCAGCAACCTCCAGGGTTTCACTGAAGCTTTCTTT. The V call is TRBV5-5, the J call TRBJ1-1; a possible D gene is TRBD1 (5 bases). This CDR3 has 13 amino acids. V was trimmed by 6 bases and J by 4 bases, leaving 13 bases between them. CDR1 and CDR2 (germline): SGHKS, YYEKEE (reference sequence).

The V call is TRBV7-9, the J call TRBJ2-1; the match to TRBD1 covers 8 bases. CDR1 is SEHNR and CDR2 is FQNEAQ in the germline V gene (reference sequence). CDR3 size: 14 residues. After removal of 8 bases from V and 7 bases from J, the junction contained 10 bases not matched to a gene. The CDR3 loop is CASRDLRTGNEQFF. CDR3 in DNA: TGTGCCAGCCGCGACCTTAGGACAGGGAATGAGCAGTTCTTC.

The chain employs TRBV14 and TRBJ1-6, with a weak D call TRBD1 (6 bases). V lost 0 bases and J 7 bases, leaving 7 bases between the germline ends. Germline values: CDR1 SGHDN, CDR2 FVKESK. The CDR3 consists of 14 residues. The CDR3 loop reads CASSQETGNSPLHF. As DNA, the CDR3 is TGTGCCAGCAGCCAAGAGACAGGCAATTCACCCCTCCACTTT.

This clone has only a few counts. This sequence joins TRBV9 and TRBJ2-7; 7 bases line up with TRBD2. The CDR3 spans 16 residues. The V and J ends lost 2 bases and 2 bases, in that order; junction bases with no gene match: 10. Germline loops: CDR1 SGDLS, CDR2 YYNGEE. The CDR3 bases are TGTGCCAGCAGCGTGGGAGGGCTAGCGCCTACCTACGAGCAGTACTTC. It encodes CASSVGGLAPTYEQYF.

This chain connects TRBV5-1 to TRBJ2-7; TRBD1 is a possible D gene (5 bases). The CDR3 has 16 amino acids. V lost 5 bases to trimming and J lost 1 base, with 19 bases between them. The germline CDR1 and CDR2 sequences are SGHRS and YFSETQ. CDR3 amino acids: CASSSKGLSRSYEQYF. The CDR3 DNA reads TGCGCCAGCAGTTCGAAGGGGCTGTCGCGTTCCTACGAGCAGTACTTC.

The chain is built from TRBV28 and TRBJ2-7; TRBD1 matches 12 bases. The CDR3 is 15 residues long. V was clipped by 7 bases and J by 7 bases; unmatched bases: 11. CDR1 is MDHEN, CDR2 SYDVKM, per germline. The CDR3 coding sequence is TGTGCCAGCATCCCACCGGGACAGGGGGCTGGAGAGCAGTACTTC. This translates into CASIPPGQGAGEQYF.

In this sample, this clone turned up a few times. V and J are TRBV11-2 and TRBJ1-1; D is undetermined. V lost 1 base, J lost 1 base, and 7 bases lay in between. The CDR3 is 14 amino acids. Germline V gene sequence: CDR1 SGHAT, CDR2 FQNNGV. The CDR3 protein is CASSLVTPNTEAFF. CDR3 coding DNA: TGTGCCAGCAGCTTAGTGACACCGAACACTGAAGCTTTCTTT.

The chain links TRBV4-1 to TRBJ1-2; 8 nucleotides align to TRBD1. This CDR3 comprises 15 residues. V was pared by 2 bases and J by 4 bases, with 6 bases of the junction left unmatched. CDR1 MGHRA and CDR2 YSYEKL come from the germline V gene. The CDR3, as DNA: TGCGCCAGCAGCCAACCTTGGACAGGGACCTATGGCTACACCTTC. Residues: CASSQPWTGTYGYTF.

The chain employs TRBV6-1 and TRBJ1-5, with a possible D match to TRBD1 (5 bases). The CDR3 is made up of 14 amino acids. From germline, CDR1 is MNHNS and CDR2 SASEGT. Trimming left V 2 bases short and J 2 bases short, with 7 bases between. CDR3 region: CASSERRGNQPQHF. The CDR3, as DNA: TGTGCCAGCAGTGAACGCAGGGGCAATCAGCCCCAGCATTTT.

V and J are TRBV11-1 and TRBJ2-3, with 9 bases lining up with TRBD2. CDR1 is SGHAT, CDR2 FQDESV, per germline (reference sequence). The length of the CDR3 is 16 residues. The J segment lost 1 base and the V segment lost 4 bases, leaving 6 bases of the junction unmatched. The CDR3: CASSSGREGGTDTQYF. In DNA form, the CDR3 reads TGTGCCAGCAGCTCCGGGCGGGAGGGAGGCACAGATACGCAGTATTTT.

The chain couples TRBV3-1 (or the pseudogene TRBV3-2) to TRBJ2-3; 13 bases are a match to TRBD2. The CDR3 runs 22 residues. V lost 7 bases and J lost 0; bases outside the gene matches: 22. Germline V gives CDR1 LGHDT, CDR2 YNNKEL (reference sequence). As DNA, the CDR3 is TGTGCCAGCACCACAATATCACTTACGACTAGCGGGAGGCCACCTAGCACAGATACGCAGTATTTT. Protein sequence: CASTTISLTTSGRPPSTDTQYF.

This chain connects TRBV6-5 to TRBJ2-1; 7 nucleotides line up with TRBD1. The CDR3 is 13 amino acids. Unmatched junction bases numbered 1, after V lost 4 bases and J lost 4 bases. Germline V gives CDR1 MNHEY, CDR2 SVGAGI. CDR3 loop: CASSSGQYNEQFF. CDR3 DNA sequence: TGTGCCAGCAGTTCGGGACAGTACAATGAGCAGTTCTTC.

The J gene is TRBJ1-1, the V gene TRBV7-3, with a weak D call TRBD1 (5 bases). The V gene lost 4 bases and the J gene lost 6 bases, with 21 bases spanning the gap. The CDR3 length is 16 residues. Looked up from germline, CDR1 is SGHTA and CDR2 is FQGTGA. The CDR3 spells CASSSTTAVGVPEAFF. CDR3 bases: TGTGCCAGCAGCTCCACGACGGCAGTAGGGGTACCTGAAGCTTTCTTT.

The genes are TRBV24-1 and TRBJ2-7; possibly TRBD2 for D (7 bases). The CDR3 spans 17 residues. Germline V gives CDR1 KGHDR, CDR2 SFDVKD. V was cut by 4 bases and J by 3 bases, with 21 bases left in between. The CDR3 nucleotides are TGTGCCACCAGTGAGTCGGAGGTTGGGGGGGCCTACTACGAGCAGTACTTC. Protein: CATSESEVGGAYYEQYF.

The chain couples TRBV7-2 to TRBJ1-1; a weak D match, TRBD1 (5 bases). V lost 6 bases and J 1 base, leaving 12 bases between the germline ends. This CDR3 spans 14 amino acids. Germline lookup yields CDR1 SGHTA and CDR2 FQGNSA. The CDR3 here is CASRPGSGNTEAFF. CDR3 in DNA: TGTGCCAGCAGACCAGGGTCGGGGAACACTGAAGCTTTCTTT.

The chain's CDR3 is CASSSAGVFTDTQYF. In DNA form, the CDR3 reads TGTGCCAGCAGCTCAGCGGGAGTATTTACAGATACGCAGTATTTT. This chain uses TRBV6-5 with TRBJ2-3; TRBD2 aligns across 8 bases. V was pared by 6 bases and J by 3 bases, with 8 bases of the junction left unmatched. This CDR3 is built from 15 residues. CDR1 and CDR2 (germline): MNHEY, SVGAGI.

This clone was recorded once. This chain links TRBV5-4 with TRBJ2-4; no clear D. In germline, CDR1 is SGHNT, CDR2 YYREEE (reference sequence). The CDR3 has 16 amino acids. Trimming took off 4 bases at V and 0 bases at J, with 14 bases between the two ends. The CDR3: CASSQMGLRAKNIQYF. The CDR3 DNA reads TGTGCCAGCAGCCAAATGGGCCTGAGAGCCAAAAACATTCAGTACTTC.

V usage is TRBV6-5 and J usage is TRBJ2-7; TRBD2 agrees at 10 bases. CDR3 length equals 14 residues. The V and J ends lost 4 bases and 7 bases, in that order; junction bases with no gene match: 7. Germline V CDR1 and CDR2: MNHEY, SVGAGI. CDR3 DNA: TGTGCCAGCAGTTCCCTGACTAGCGGGCCTGAGCAGTACTTC. Its protein product is CASSSLTSGPEQYF.

V is TRBV27 and J is TRBJ1-1; TRBD1 aligns across 7 bases. In germline, CDR1 is MNHEY, CDR2 SMNVEV (reference sequence). The CDR3 has 16 residues. V gave up 5 bases and J gave up 0 bases; unmatched junction bases: 9. The CDR3 sequence: CASSHRTGQMNTEAFF. The CDR3 nucleotides read TGTGCCAGCAGTCATAGGACAGGACAAATGAACACTGAAGCTTTCTTT.

This clone is a singleton in its sample. V is TRBV29-1 and J is TRBJ1-1; D unresolved. The CDR3 totals 11 residues. Between the trimmed V and J ends, which lost 6 bases and 0 bases, there was a span of 5 bases. Germline V gives CDR1 SQVTM, CDR2 ANQGSEA. This chain's CDR3 is CSVRLNTEAFF. In DNA, the CDR3 is TGCAGCGTCCGTCTGAACACTGAAGCTTTCTTT.

This clone appeared once. The V call is TRBV5-8, the J call TRBJ1-1; D is ambiguous. This CDR3 comprises 15 residues. From germline, CDR1 is SGHTS and CDR2 YDEGEE. V gave up 1 base and J gave up 1 base, with 11 bases separating them. This CDR3 is CASSLPEGGNTEAFF. The CDR3 bases are TGTGCCAGCAGCTTGCCAGAGGGCGGGAACACTGAAGCTTTCTTT. Drawing the rest from reference TRBV5-8 and TRBJ1-1, the complete variable domain is EAGVTQSPTHLIKTRGQQATLRCSPISGHTSVYWYQQALGLGLQFLLWYDEGEERNRGNFPPRFSGRQFPNYSSELNVNALELEDSALYLCASSLPEGGNTEAFFGQGTRLTVV.

J is TRBJ2-2 and V is TRBV4-3, with TRBD2 identical over 12 bases. This CDR3 spans 18 amino acids. Germline-derived CDR1 and CDR2 are LGHNA and YSLEER. V shed 5 bases, J shed 3 bases, and the junction held 10 bases outside the gene matches. Written as DNA, the CDR3 is TGCGCCAGCAGCTTCCTCCTTCCTAGCGGGAGGGACACCGGGGAGCTGTTTTTT. Its protein is CASSFLLPSGRDTGELFF.

The CDR3 loop is CASRLGLAGDCGYEQYF. The DNA for the CDR3 is TGCGCCAGCAGGCTAGGACTAGCGGGAGACTGTGGCTACGAGCAGTACTTC. This rearrangement joins TRBV10-1 to TRBJ2-7, with TRBD2 matching 13 bases. CDR3 length: 17 amino acids. Germline CDR1 and CDR2: WNHNN and SYGVQD (reference sequence). V lost 6 bases, J lost 3 bases, and 11 bases stayed unmatched.

The rearrangement joins TRBV6-5 to TRBJ2-7; 12 bases are a match to TRBD2. Germline trimming cut 5 bases from V and 6 bases from J; bases unmatched to any gene: 8. The CDR3 has 15 amino acids. Germline V gives CDR1 MNHEY, CDR2 SVGAGI. CDR3: CASSPPLAGGIEQYF. The CDR3 DNA follows: TGTGCCAGCAGTCCCCCACTAGCGGGAGGAATCGAGCAGTACTTC.